This T cell receptor beta chain was captured in a study of Tregs in tolerant kidney transplant recipients. The assay was immunoSEQ multiplex PCR, and TCRdb's table has in-frame clones only and misses some. The sample shows under 300,000 clones, roughly four fifths of them seen only once. Unstimulated Tregs (CD4+CD25+CD127-) and CD4+CD25- non-Tregs were sorted from PBMCs. Findings of the study overall: This study did not directly address biological reproducibility.

For this clone: Its antigen is unidentified.

In germline, CDR1 is MNHEY, CDR2 SVGAGI. V gave up 6 bases and J gave up 3 bases; unmatched junction bases: 6. CDR3 length equals 15 residues. The sequencing input was CD4+ T cells from blood. The gene calls are TRBV6-5 and TRBJ1-4; 8 positions agree with TRBD1. The sequence came from a human donor in good health. DNA for the CDR3: TGTGCCAGCAGGACTCAGGGGGCCGCTAATGAAAAACTGTTTTTT. Translating gives CASRTQGAANEKLFF.